This TCR beta chain was sequenced in a study of blood T cell repertoires in COVID-19. Background on the study: The United States, Italy and Spain provided the acute and convalescent COVID-19 samples. T cells, B-cell-depleted T cells, or PBMCs provided the cDNA or gDNA that served as material.

The CDR3 runs to 13 residues. Germline V gene lookup returns CDR1 LGHDT and CDR2 YNNKEL (reference sequence). Trimming took off 5 bases at V and 6 bases at J, with 13 bases between the two ends. One Seattle source followed patients from active infection through their disease course. Measured with immunoSEQ multiplex PCR; TCRdb has only the in-frame clones, and not every one. The profile shows about 70,000 clones, roughly 92% of them singletons. The clonotype originates from a man in his fifties with COVID-19, enrolled during active disease. V usage is TRBV3-1 (or the pseudogene TRBV3-2) and J usage is TRBJ1-2, with D maybe TRBD1 (6 bases). The material sequenced was peripheral blood. CDR3 region: CASSIRGTDGYTF. The CDR3 nucleotides are TGTGCCAGCAGCATCAGGGGAACAGATGGCTACACCTTC.